Below are 32 T cell receptor beta chains sequenced from a single sample in a study of T cell repertoires in cytomegalovirus infection. In TCRdb, the reads were re-called with MiXCR into one record per CDR3 protein. The sample yields around 500,000 distinct CDR3 sequences, roughly 42% seen once. Their antigens remain unidentified. This material consisted of cultured PBMCs, taken from culture after CMV antigen stimulation. Receptor source: a human donor in good health (CMV status not recorded). Some clones in this sample may be carry-over from other donors' samples.

This rearrangement joins TRBV6-2 or TRBV6-3 to TRBJ2-5, with TRBD1 matching 7 bases. Trimming removed 6 bases from V and 0 bases from J; junction bases left unmatched: 10. This CDR3 comprises 16 residues. Per the germline V gene, CDR1 is MNHEY and CDR2 is SVGEGT. The CDR3 spells CASSRQGLGNQETQYF. The CDR3 nucleotides read TGTGCCAGCAGCAGACAGGGATTGGGGAACCAAGAGACCCAGTACTTC.

This clonotype was seen a handful of times. This sequence joins TRBV20-1 and TRBJ2-7; TRBD2 agrees at 10 bases. Germline CDR1 reads DFQATT; CDR2 reads SNEGSKA (reference sequence). The trim removed 0 bases at V and 1 base at J, leaving 3 bases unmatched. The CDR3 loop spans 15 amino acids. The CDR3 is CSARDASGGSYEQYF. CDR3 coding DNA: TGCAGTGCTAGAGATGCTAGCGGGGGTTCCTACGAGCAGTACTTC.

This rearrangement joins TRBV20-1 to TRBJ2-1; 10 bases agree with TRBD2. CDR1 is DFQATT and CDR2 is SNEGSKA in the germline V gene (reference sequence). V dropped 7 bases and J dropped 8; count of bases not matched to a gene: 17. The CDR3 length is 16 residues. The CDR3 DNA reads TGCAGTGTCCTAGGGCTAGCGGGAGAGGTGAGCGATGAGCAGTTCTTC. This encodes CSVLGLAGEVSDEQFF.

This clonotype was counted only a few times. CDR3 bases: TGCGCCAGCAGCCAAGAAATTGCGGGGAGTGATGAGCAGTTCTTC. The encoded protein is CASSQEIAGSDEQFF. This chain links TRBV4-1 with TRBJ2-1; D possibly corresponds to TRBD2 (6 bases). Between the trimmed V and J ends, which lost 0 bases and 8 bases, there was a span of 14 bases. The CDR3 has 15 residues. CDR1 is MGHRA and CDR2 is YSYEKL in the germline V gene.

CDR3 protein: CASSYSSGVYNEQFF. CDR3 DNA: TGTGCCAGCAGTTACTCTTCAGGGGTATACAATGAGCAGTTCTTC. This rearrangement joins TRBV6-5 to TRBJ2-1; weak D call: TRBD1 (6 bases). CDR1 and CDR2 (germline): MNHEY, SVGAGI. The CDR3 spans 15 residues. V was cut by 0 bases and J by 4 bases, with 10 bases left in between.

The chain uses TRBV10-3 and TRBJ1-1; D unresolved. The V gene's germline CDR1 is ENHRY and CDR2 SYGVKD. Trimming took off 2 bases at V and 1 base at J, with 8 bases between the two ends. CDR3 size: 14 residues. The DNA for the CDR3 is TGTGCCATCAGTGAGGAGGTAGCGAACACTGAAGCTTTCTTT. Residues: CAISEEVANTEAFF.

The chain recombines TRBV11-2 with TRBJ2-5; D is perhaps TRBD1 or TRBD2 (7 bases each). This CDR3 is 14 amino acids long. Trimming cost V 5 bases and J 5 bases, with 15 bases left between them. CDR1 SGHAT and CDR2 FQNNGV come from the germline V gene. As DNA, the CDR3 is TGTGCCAGCAGCCGGCCAGGGGGGGTGGAGACCCAGTACTTC. Its translation: CASSRPGGVETQYF.

The chain uses TRBV27 and TRBJ1-1, with D possibly being TRBD1 (5 bases). Germline-derived CDR1 and CDR2 are MNHEY and SMNVEV (reference sequence). This CDR3 is built from 13 residues. V dropped 6 bases and J dropped 0 bases, with 8 bases sitting between them. This CDR3 reads CASRRGLNTEAFF. DNA of the CDR3: TGTGCCAGCAGGCGGGGCCTGAACACTGAAGCTTTCTTT.

Only a few counts were recorded for this clonotype. The genes are TRBV7-2 and TRBJ2-7; 11 bases agree with TRBD2. Trimming cost V 5 bases and J 7 bases; bases outside gene matches: 7. There are 14 residues in the CDR3. Germline V lookup: CDR1 SGHTA, CDR2 FQGNSA. CDR3 loop: CASSPSRLAGEQYF. Written as DNA, the CDR3 is TGTGCCAGCAGCCCATCTCGACTAGCGGGGGAGCAGTACTTC.

At least ten counts were recorded for this clonotype. The V gene is TRBV7-2, the J gene TRBJ1-1; no definite D call. In germline, CDR1 is SGHTA, CDR2 FQGNSA. The CDR3 is 14 residues long. Trimming left V 1 base short and J 1 base short, with 7 bases between. CDR3 sequence reads: CASSLGAANTEAFF. The CDR3 DNA sequence: TGTGCCAGCAGCTTAGGGGCGGCGAACACTGAAGCTTTCTTT.

The table lists this clonotype with a few counts. This chain uses TRBV7-6 with TRBJ2-2; D unclear. Trimming left V 5 bases short and J 5 bases short, with 9 bases between. This CDR3 spans 13 amino acids. Germline V gene data show CDR1 as SGHVS and CDR2 as FNYEAQ. Here the CDR3 DNA reads TGTGCCAGCAGCGCCCAGGAAACCGGGGAGCTGTTTTTT. Encoded protein: CASSAQETGELFF.

V and J are TRBV5-1 and TRBJ1-3, with unresolved D. The length of the CDR3 is 13 residues. Germline lookup yields CDR1 SGHRS and CDR2 YFSETQ. V was shortened by 5 bases and J by 0 bases, with 6 bases between the two germline ends. CDR3 amino acids: CASRQHSGNTIYF. The CDR3 DNA sequence: TGCGCCAGCAGACAGCACTCTGGAAACACCATATATTTT.

V is TRBV6-6 and J is TRBJ2-7; 8 nucleotides match TRBD1. Germline CDR1 and CDR2: MNHNY and SVGAGI (reference sequence). The V and J ends lost 7 bases and 3 bases, in that order; junction bases with no gene match: 8. The CDR3 totals 14 residues. In nucleotides, the CDR3 is TGTGCCAGCACCCTACAGGGGGATCACTACGAGCAGTACTTC. Its protein is CASTLQGDHYEQYF.

The chain's CDR3 is CASSPYLVPSTDTQYF. The CDR3 DNA is TGTGCCAGCAGCCCCTACCTCGTTCCTAGCACAGATACGCAGTATTTT. The rearrangement uses TRBV7-8 and TRBJ2-3; D gene ambiguous. CDR1 and CDR2 (germline): SGHVS, FQNEAQ. CDR3 length: 16 amino acids. Trimming pared 5 bases from V and 0 bases from J, leaving 15 bases between.

V usage is TRBV30 and J usage is TRBJ2-1; D not certain. This CDR3 has 11 residues. The germline V gene encodes CDR1 GTSNPN and CDR2 SVGIG (reference sequence). V lost 2 bases and J 6 bases, leaving 5 bases between the germline ends. CDR3 bases: TGTGCCTGGAGTAGAGTCAATGAGCAGTTCTTC. It is translated as CAWSRVNEQFF.

V is TRBV4-1 and J is TRBJ1-1; 8 nucleotides align to TRBD1. Trimming at V came to 0 bases and at J to 4 bases, leaving 7 bases not matched to a gene. The CDR3 is made up of 16 amino acids. Germline V gene lookup returns CDR1 MGHRA and CDR2 YSYEKL. In DNA, the CDR3 is TGCGCCAGCAGCCAAGAGACAGGGGTGGGTACCACTGAAGCTTTCTTT. Translating gives CASSQETGVGTTEAFF.

The genes are TRBV6-8 and TRBJ2-1; the match to TRBD2 covers 9 bases. CDR3 length: 14 amino acids. J gave up 2 bases and V 10 bases, and 6 bases lay outside the gene matches. Germline CDR1 reads MNHGY; CDR2 reads SAAAGT. CDR3 sequence (DNA): TGTGCCACCCAGCGGGGGGTAACCTACAATGAGCAGTTCTTC. Translating it yields CATQRGVTYNEQFF.

This sequence joins TRBV6-8 and TRBJ2-2; TRBD2 agrees at 12 bases. Per germline, CDR1 MNHGY and CDR2 SAAAGT. The CDR3 is 17 residues long. V gave up 6 bases and J gave up 0 bases; unmatched junction bases: 5. Written as DNA, the CDR3 is TGTGCCAGCAGGGCAGGGACTAGCGGGCCGAACACCGGGGAGCTGTTTTTT. Protein product: CASRAGTSGPNTGELFF.

The chain joins TRBV28 to TRBJ2-7; TRBD2 aligns across 9 bases. There are 14 residues in the CDR3. The trim removed 4 bases at V and 5 bases at J, leaving 6 bases unmatched. CDR1 is MDHEN and CDR2 is SYDVKM in the germline V gene. CDR3 coding DNA: TGTGCCAGCAGTTCCGGGACTAGCAACGACGAGCAGTACTTC. It translates to CASSSGTSNDEQYF. The complete variable domain, with remaining parts taken from reference TRBV28 and TRBJ2-7, reads DVKVTQSSRYLVKRTGEKVFLECVQDMDHENMFWYRQDPGLGLRLIYFSYDVKMKEKGDIPEGYSVSREKKERFSLILESASTNQTSMYLCASSSGTSNDEQYFGPGTRLTVT.

V gene TRBV9 combines with J gene TRBJ2-5, with D possibly being TRBD2 (5 bases). This CDR3 has 12 residues. V was clipped by 3 bases and J by 5 bases, with 8 bases between them. CDR1 is SGDLS, CDR2 YYNGEE, per germline. The CDR3 DNA is TGTGCCAGCAGCGGGAGGCGGGAGACCCAGTACTTC. Residues: CASSGRRETQYF.

The rearrangement uses TRBV7-8 and TRBJ2-1, with 7 bases that match TRBD2. J was trimmed by 5 bases and V by 1 base; bases with no gene match: 5. Germline CDR1 is SGHVS and CDR2 is FQNEAQ. The CDR3 runs to 15 residues. In DNA, the CDR3 is TGTGCCAGCAGCTTAGGGGAGGGCCTCGACAATGAGCAGTTCTTC. It encodes CASSLGEGLDNEQFF.

The chain recombines TRBV2 with TRBJ1-4; TRBD1 might be the D (5 bases). With 5 bases removed from V and 14 bases from J, the gap between germline ends came to 15 bases. The CDR3 extends over 12 amino acids. From germline, CDR1 is SNHLY and CDR2 FYNNEI. The CDR3 DNA reads TGTGCCAGCAGTAAAGACAGCTTAGGCCTGTTTTTT. As protein: CASSKDSLGLFF.

This clonotype was seen a few times. This chain joins TRBV12-5 and TRBJ2-7, with 10 bases that match TRBD2. The germline gives CDR1 LGHNT, CDR2 FRNRAP. V shed 6 bases and J 3 bases; nucleotides not matched to a gene: 8. The length of the CDR3 is 15 residues. The DNA for the CDR3 is TGTGCTAGTGGCCGGGGGGCTAGCGGGAGCTACGAGCAGTACTTC. This gives the protein CASGRGASGSYEQYF.

This clonotype was seen a few times. This chain joins TRBV28 and TRBJ2-1; 11 bases line up with TRBD2. Germline CDR1 reads MDHEN; CDR2 reads SYDVKM. This CDR3 has 20 residues. J gave up 0 bases and V 7 bases, and 17 bases lay outside the gene matches. CDR3 protein: CASNGGVAGGAPSSYNEQFF. In nucleotides, the CDR3 is TGTGCCAGCAACGGTGGGGTAGCGGGGGGGGCTCCTAGCTCCTACAATGAGCAGTTCTTC.

This clonotype appeared a few times. J is TRBJ2-7 and V is TRBV7-9, with TRBD1 matching over 8 bases. J gave up 7 bases and V 6 bases, and 11 bases lay outside the gene matches. This CDR3 is 14 amino acids long. Germline-derived CDR1 and CDR2 are SEHNR and FQNEAQ (reference sequence). CDR3 coding DNA: TGTGCCAGCAGGATATTTCCCAGGGGGCAAGAGCAGTACTTC. Its protein is CASRIFPRGQEQYF.

The gene calls are TRBV19 and TRBJ1-2, with TRBD1 identical over 10 bases. The V segment lost 3 bases and the J segment 8 bases; nucleotides outside the gene matches: 3. Germline CDR1 LNHDA, CDR2 SQIVND (reference sequence). The CDR3 extends over 13 amino acids. The CDR3 region has the DNA TGTGCCAGTAGTATCGGACAGGGGGAAGGCTACACCTTC. It codes for CASSIGQGEGYTF.

This chain uses TRBV7-3 with TRBJ2-3, with D hard to call. The CDR3 loop spans 12 amino acids. From germline, CDR1 is SGHTA and CDR2 FQGTGA. The V end lost 4 bases, the J end lost 8 bases, and 10 bases lay between the germline ends. As DNA, the CDR3 is TGTGCCAGCAGCTCTAGTCGTCGTACGCAGTATTTT. It translates to CASSSSRRTQYF.

This sequence joins TRBV6-2 or TRBV6-3 and TRBJ2-3; D is unresolved. CDR1 MNHEY and CDR2 SVGEGT come from the germline V gene. This CDR3 comprises 14 residues. V was pared by 7 bases and J by 0 bases, with 11 bases between. The CDR3 DNA follows: TGTGCCAGCACCGTATCGACTAGCACAGATACGCAGTATTTT. Translation: CASTVSTSTDTQYF.

The CDR3 DNA reads TGTGCCAGCAGAAAACAGGGCGCTAACTATGGCTACACCTTC. Its protein product is CASRKQGANYGYTF. The chain is built from TRBV12-3 or TRBV12-4 and TRBJ1-2; possible D gene TRBD1, 6 bases. V lost 6 bases and J lost 0, with 11 bases in between. There are 14 residues in the CDR3.

The chain joins TRBV18 to TRBJ1-3; TRBD1 is a possible D gene (5 bases). Germline CDR1 and CDR2: KGHSH and LQKENI. V gave up 2 bases and J gave up 4 bases, with 9 bases separating them. This CDR3 spans 14 amino acids. The CDR3 sequence: CASSPGAEGNTIYF. For the CDR3, the DNA is TGTGCCAGCTCACCAGGGGCGGAGGGAAACACCATATATTTT.

This clonotype was seen a few times. The chain combines TRBV29-1 with TRBJ2-1; D is possibly TRBD2 (5 bases). Trimming took 5 bases from V and 8 from J, leaving 7 bases between them. This CDR3 region has 10 residues. Germline values: CDR1 SQVTM, CDR2 ANQGSEA. CDR3: CSVLSDEQFF. CDR3 coding DNA: TGCAGCGTTCTTAGCGATGAGCAGTTCTTC.

This chain joins TRBV6-2 or TRBV6-3 and TRBJ2-5; D possibly corresponds to TRBD1 (5 bases). This CDR3 is 11 amino acids long. The germline CDR1 and CDR2 sequences are MNHEY and SVGEGT. Trimming pared 8 bases from V and 4 bases from J, leaving 8 bases between. CDR3 residues: CASLQGETQYF. CDR3 bases: TGTGCCAGCCTCCAGGGAGAGACCCAGTACTTC.